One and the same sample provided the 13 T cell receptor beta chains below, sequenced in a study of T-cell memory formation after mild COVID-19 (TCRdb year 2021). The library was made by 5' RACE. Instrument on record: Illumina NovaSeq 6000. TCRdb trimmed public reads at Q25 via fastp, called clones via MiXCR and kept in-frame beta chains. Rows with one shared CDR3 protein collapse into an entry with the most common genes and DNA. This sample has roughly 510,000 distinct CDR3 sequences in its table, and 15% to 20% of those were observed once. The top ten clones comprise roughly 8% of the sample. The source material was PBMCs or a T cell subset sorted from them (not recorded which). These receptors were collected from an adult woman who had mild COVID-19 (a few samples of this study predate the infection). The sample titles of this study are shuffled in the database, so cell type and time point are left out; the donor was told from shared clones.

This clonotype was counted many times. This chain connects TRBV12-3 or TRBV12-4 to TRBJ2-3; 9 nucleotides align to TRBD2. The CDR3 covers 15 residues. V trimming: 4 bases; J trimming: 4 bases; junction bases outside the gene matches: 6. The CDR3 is CASSSPGLASDTQYF. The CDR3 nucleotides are TGTGCCAGCAGTTCCCCGGGACTAGCTTCAGATACGCAGTATTTT.

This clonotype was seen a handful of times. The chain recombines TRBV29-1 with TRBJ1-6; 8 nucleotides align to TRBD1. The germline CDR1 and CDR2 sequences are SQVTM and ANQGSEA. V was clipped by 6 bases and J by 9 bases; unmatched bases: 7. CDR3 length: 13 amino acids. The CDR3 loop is CSVAQGVGSPLHF. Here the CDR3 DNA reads TGCAGCGTCGCACAGGGGGTAGGTTCACCCCTCCACTTT.

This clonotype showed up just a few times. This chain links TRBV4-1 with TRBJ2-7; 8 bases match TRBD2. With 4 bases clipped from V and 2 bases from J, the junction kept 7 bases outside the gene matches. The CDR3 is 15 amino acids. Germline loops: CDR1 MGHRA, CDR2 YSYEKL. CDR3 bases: TGCGCCAGCAGCCGACTGAGCGGGGGTACCTACGAGCAGTACTTC. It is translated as CASSRLSGGTYEQYF.

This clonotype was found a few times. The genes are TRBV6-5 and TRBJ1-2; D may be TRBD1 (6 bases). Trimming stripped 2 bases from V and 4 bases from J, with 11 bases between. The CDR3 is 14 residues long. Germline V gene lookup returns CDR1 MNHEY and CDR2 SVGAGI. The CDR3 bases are TGTGCCAGCAGTTACGGTTCCAGGGGCTATGGCTACACCTTC. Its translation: CASSYGSRGYGYTF.

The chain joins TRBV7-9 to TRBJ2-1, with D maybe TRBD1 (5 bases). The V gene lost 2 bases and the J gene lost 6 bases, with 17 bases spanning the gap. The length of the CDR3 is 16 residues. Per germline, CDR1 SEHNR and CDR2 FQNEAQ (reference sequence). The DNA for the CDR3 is TGTGCCAGCAGCTTACTTGCCAGGGTAATGGGCAATGAGCAGTTCTTC. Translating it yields CASSLLARVMGNEQFF. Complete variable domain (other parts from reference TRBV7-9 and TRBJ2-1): DTGVSQNPRHKITKRGQNVTFRCDPISEHNRLYWYRQTLGQGPEFLTYFQNEAQLEKSRLLSDRFSAERPKGSFSTLEIQRTEQGDSAMYLCASSLLARVMGNEQFFGPGTRLTVL.

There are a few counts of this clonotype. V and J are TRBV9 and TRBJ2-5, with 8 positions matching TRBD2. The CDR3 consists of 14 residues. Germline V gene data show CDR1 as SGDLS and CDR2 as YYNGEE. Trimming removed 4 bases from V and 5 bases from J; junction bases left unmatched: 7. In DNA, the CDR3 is TGTGCCAGCAGCAAGAGCGGGAGCCAGGAGACCCAGTACTTC. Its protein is CASSKSGSQETQYF.

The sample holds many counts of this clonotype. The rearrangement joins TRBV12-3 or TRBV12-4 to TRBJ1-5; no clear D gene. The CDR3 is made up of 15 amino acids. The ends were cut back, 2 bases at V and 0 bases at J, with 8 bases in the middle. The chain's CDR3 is CASSLSGNSNQPQHF. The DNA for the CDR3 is TGTGCCAGCAGTTTATCCGGCAATAGCAATCAGCCCCAGCATTTT.

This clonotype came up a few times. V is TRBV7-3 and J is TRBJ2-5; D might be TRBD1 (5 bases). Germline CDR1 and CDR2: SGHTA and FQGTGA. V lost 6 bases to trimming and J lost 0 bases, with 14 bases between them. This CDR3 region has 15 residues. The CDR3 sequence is CASSSQLGDQETQYF. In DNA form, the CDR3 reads TGTGCCAGCAGTTCCCAATTAGGGGACCAAGAGACCCAGTACTTC.

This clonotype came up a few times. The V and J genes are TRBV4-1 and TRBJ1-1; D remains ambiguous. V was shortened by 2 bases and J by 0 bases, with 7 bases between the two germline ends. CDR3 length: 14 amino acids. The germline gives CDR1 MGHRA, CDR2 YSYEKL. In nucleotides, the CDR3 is TGCGCCAGCAGCCAACTCGGGGTGAACACTGAAGCTTTCTTT. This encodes CASSQLGVNTEAFF.

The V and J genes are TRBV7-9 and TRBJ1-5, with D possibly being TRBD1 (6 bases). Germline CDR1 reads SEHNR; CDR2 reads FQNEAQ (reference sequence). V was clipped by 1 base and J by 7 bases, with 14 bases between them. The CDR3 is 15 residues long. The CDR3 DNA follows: TGTGCCAGCAGCTTAGAGGCAGGGGTCGGGCAGCCCCAGCATTTT. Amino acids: CASSLEAGVGQPQHF.

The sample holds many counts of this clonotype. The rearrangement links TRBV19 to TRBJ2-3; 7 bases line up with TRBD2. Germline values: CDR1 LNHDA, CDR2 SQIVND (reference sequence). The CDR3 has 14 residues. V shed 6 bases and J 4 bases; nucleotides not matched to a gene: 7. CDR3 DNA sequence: TGTGCCAGTAGCCTCGGGCGGGAGTCAGATACGCAGTATTTT. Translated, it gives CASSLGRESDTQYF.

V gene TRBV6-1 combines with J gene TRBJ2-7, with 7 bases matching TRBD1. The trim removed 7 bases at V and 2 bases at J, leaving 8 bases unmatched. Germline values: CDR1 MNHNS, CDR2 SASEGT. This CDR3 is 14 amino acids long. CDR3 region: CASKAQGVAYEQYF. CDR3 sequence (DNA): TGTGCCAGCAAGGCCCAGGGGGTTGCCTACGAGCAGTACTTC.

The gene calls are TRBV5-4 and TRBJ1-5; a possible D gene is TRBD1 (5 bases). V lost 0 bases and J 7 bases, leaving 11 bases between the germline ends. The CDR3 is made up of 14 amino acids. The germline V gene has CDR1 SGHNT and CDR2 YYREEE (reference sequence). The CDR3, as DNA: TGTGCCAGCAGCTTGGGGGGCGCGAGCCAGCCCCAGCATTTT. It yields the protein CASSLGGASQPQHF.